This TCR beta chain comes out of a study of T cells in tumors after PD-1 blockade. Looking at the study overall: Each patient got pembrolizumab 200 mg every 3 weeks or cemiplimab 350 mg every 2 weeks. During anti-PD-1 treatment, some patients continued daily vismodegib 150 mg.

The table lists this clone with a few counts. Its cognate antigen is unknown. Only in-frame clones appear in the TCRdb table, and some are missing; sequencing was by immunoSEQ multiplex PCR. Among almost 35,000 clones, about three quarters were seen once, and the ten largest hold about two fifths. Overall study findings and caveats: Peripheral recruitment is suggested, as some novel exhausted tumor clones were in pre-treatment blood.

Input was roughly 600 ng to 6,004 ng of genomic DNA from tumor or blood. The germline CDR1 and CDR2 sequences are MGHRA and YSYEKL. Trimming cost V 2 bases and J 7 bases; bases outside gene matches: 9. This CDR3 spans 16 amino acids. The chain couples TRBV4-1 to TRBJ1-4, with 8 nucleotides matching TRBD1. This clonotype was sampled from a human donor with basal cell carcinoma. Here the sequenced sample was PBMCs, taken after anti-PD-1 treatment. CDR3 bases: TGCGCCAGCAGCCAAATCATGGACAGGGTTGTTGAAAAACTGTTTTTT. Translating gives CASSQIMDRVVEKLFF.